A selection of T cell receptor beta chains follows, all from one sample in a study of T cells in Graves' hyperthyroidism and ophthalmopathy. TCRdb redid the calling of the multiplex PCR reads with MiXCR, one entry per CDR3 protein. The sample consists of about 350,000 distinct CDR3 sequences, around 18% of them appearing once. Material for sequencing was blood. These receptor sequences come from a woman in her thirties or forties with Graves' ophthalmopathy. The CDR3 runs from the conserved cysteine through the conserved F or W. A D gene is named only where the DNA matches it firmly. Rows may omit the clone size; those that give it use once, few, many or a size class.

TRBJ2-4,many,TRBV7-2,NA,CASAPRGGFSNIQYF,TGTGCCAGCGCCCCACGTGGGGGGTTTTCAAACATTCAGTACTTC
TRBJ1-5,many,TRBV27,NA,CASSFDGASNQPQHF,TGTGCCAGCAGTTTTGATGGCGCGAGCAATCAGCCCCAGCATTTT
TRBJ2-7,many,TRBV6-1,NA,CASALALSYEQYF,TGTGCCAGCGCTCTAGCGCTTTCCTACGAGCAGTACTTC
TRBJ2-5,many,TRBV2,TRBD1,CASTRDRGREQTQYF,TGTGCCAGCACGAGAGACAGGGGGCGCGAACAGACCCAGTACTTC
TRBJ2-7,NA,TRBV5-1,TRBD1,CASSRTGQTYEQYF,TGCGCCAGCAGCAGAACGGGACAGACCTACGAGCAGTACTTC
TRBJ2-2,many,TRBV6-2/TRBV6-3,NA,CASGQAAGELFF,TGTGCCAGCGGGCAGGCGGCCGGGGAGCTGTTTTTT
TRBJ2-7,many,TRBV6-2/TRBV6-3,TRBD1,CASSYGTVEQYF,TGTGCCAGCAGTTACGGGACAGTCGAGCAGTACTTC
TRBJ1-2,many,TRBV7-2,TRBD1,CASSVQDRGRKGYTF,TGTGCCAGCAGCGTACAGGACAGGGGACGGAAGGGCTACACCTTC
TRBJ2-7,many,TRBV11-2,NA,CASSQRGYEQYF,TGTGCCAGCAGCCAACGGGGCTACGAGCAGTACTTC
TRBJ1-5,many,TRBV6-2/TRBV6-3,NA,CASTTRGDWQPQHF,TGTGCCAGCACCACCAGAGGGGATTGGCAGCCCCAGCATTTT
TRBJ1-1,many,TRBV12-3/TRBV12-4,NA,CASSFPRENTEAFF,TGTGCCAGCAGTTTTCCCAGGGAGAACACTGAAGCTTTCTTT
TRBJ2-7,many,TRBV28,TRBD1,CASSPGTGGSYEQYF,TGTGCCAGCAGTCCGGGGACAGGCGGCTCCTACGAGCAGTACTTC
TRBJ2-7,once,TRBV12-3/TRBV12-4,NA,CASSFLGSDSQYF,TGTGCCAGCAGTTTCTTAGGCTCGGACAGCCAGTACTTC
TRBJ2-2,NA,TRBV30,TRBD2,CALPTSGRAANGELFF,TGTGCGCTACCGACTAGCGGGAGGGCAGCAAACGGGGAGCTGTTTTTT
TRBJ1-2,NA,TRBV7-2,TRBD1,CASTWTGSGYTF,TGTGCCAGCACCTGGACAGGGAGTGGCTACACCTTC
TRBJ2-5,many,TRBV29-1,TRBD2,CSVEDGLAGGSEETQYF,TGCAGCGTTGAAGACGGTCTAGCGGGAGGTTCAGAGGAGACCCAGTACTTC
TRBJ2-7,many,TRBV10-3,TRBD1,CAISEPRDSYEQYF,TGTGCCATCAGTGAGCCCCGGGACAGCTACGAGCAGTACTTC
TRBJ2-7,few,TRBV2,TRBD2,CASSEVLRGLPSSYEQYF,TGTGCCAGCAGTGAGGTTCTGAGGGGACTACCTAGCTCCTACGAGCAGTACTTC
TRBJ1-2,many,TRBV4-3,NA,CASSQSGDFNYGYTF,TGCGCCAGCAGCCAAAGCGGGGACTTTAACTATGGCTACACCTTC
TRBJ2-4,few,TRBV20-1,TRBD1,CSAVTGTVLAKNIQYF,TGCAGTGCCGTAACCGGGACAGTCTTAGCCAAAAACATTCAGTACTTC
TRBJ1-5,many,TRBV30,NA,CAWSGQGYSNQPQHF,TGTGCCTGGAGCGGTCAGGGGTATAGCAATCAGCCCCAGCATTTT
TRBJ2-7,NA,TRBV6-5,NA,CASSYSIPGADSYEQYF,TGTGCCAGCAGTTACTCGATTCCGGGAGCGGACTCCTACGAGCAGTACTTC